Reported below is one TCR beta chain. Its specificity is unknown. A 5'RACE reaction primed in the constant segment made cDNA libraries of TCR alpha and TCR beta, and these carried sample barcodes and UMIs. TCRdb reanalysed the 5' RACE reads using MiXCR and keeps one entry per CDR3 protein. The sample includes approximately 270,000 distinct CDR3 sequences, around 15% seen only once; the top ten take about 23%. The data derive from a study of T-cell memory formation after mild COVID-19. Study at large: Largely, TCR clusters stayed within a single donor.

The length of the CDR3 is 10 residues. Findings and limits, study-wide: Some responding clones appeared in pre-infection memory, suggesting cross-reactive memory joined.

The chain links TRBV1 to TRBJ2-7. TRBV1 is a pseudogene segment. This receptor was obtained from a young man who had mild COVID-19 (a few samples of this study predate the infection). Cell type and time point are not known. What was sequenced was PBMCs or a T cell subset sorted from them (not recorded which). The CDR3 bases are TGCACCAGCAGCCAAGATAAGCAGGACTTC. This gives the protein CTSSQDKQDF.